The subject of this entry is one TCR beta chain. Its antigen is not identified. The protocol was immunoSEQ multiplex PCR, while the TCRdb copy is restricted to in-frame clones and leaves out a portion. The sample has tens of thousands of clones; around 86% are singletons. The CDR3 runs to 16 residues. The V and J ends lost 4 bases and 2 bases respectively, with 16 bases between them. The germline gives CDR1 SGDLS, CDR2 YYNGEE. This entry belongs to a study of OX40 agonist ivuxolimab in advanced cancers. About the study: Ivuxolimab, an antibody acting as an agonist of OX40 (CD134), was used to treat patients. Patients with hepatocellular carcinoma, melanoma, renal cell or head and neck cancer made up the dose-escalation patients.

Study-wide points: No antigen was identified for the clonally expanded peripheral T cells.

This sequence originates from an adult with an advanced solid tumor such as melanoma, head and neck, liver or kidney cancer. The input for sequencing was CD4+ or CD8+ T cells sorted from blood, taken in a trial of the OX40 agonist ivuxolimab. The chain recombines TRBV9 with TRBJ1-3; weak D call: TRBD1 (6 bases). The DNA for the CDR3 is TGTGCCAGCAGCCGAGGTGGGGGCGCGACTGGAAACACCATATATTTT. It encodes CASSRGGGATGNTIYF.